The 8 T cell receptor beta chains given below trace back to one sample, sequenced in a study of CD8+ T cells in alopecia areata. Extracted RNA was reverse transcribed into cDNA, the sequencing template. Method: immunoSEQ multiplex PCR; TCRdb's copy keeps in-frame clones and lacks some. This repertoire shows about 97,000 clones, roughly 41% found once; its top ten account for 1% to 1.5%. The sequencing sample was made of CD4+ T cells sorted from blood. The receptors derive from a human donor with alopecia areata.

J is TRBJ1-1 and V is TRBV2; D unclear. Trimming removed 5 bases at V and 4 bases at J, with 14 bases between. Looked up from germline, CDR1 is SNHLY and CDR2 is FYNNEI. The CDR3 extends over 14 amino acids. The CDR3 spells CASSWTTTLTEAFF. The CDR3, as DNA: TGTGCCAGCAGTTGGACCACCACTCTCACTGAAGCTTTCTTT.

CDR3 loop: CAWSVQLEAFF. The CDR3 DNA reads as TGTGCCTGGAGTGTACAACTCGAAGCTTTCTTT. This rearrangement joins TRBV30 to TRBJ1-1; D is unclear. V gave up 0 bases and J gave up 8 bases, with 7 bases separating them. The CDR3 sequence is 11 residues long. Germline V CDR1 and CDR2: GTSNPN, SVGIG (reference sequence).

Sample share makes this clone medium-sized (0.01 to 0.1%). CDR3: CASSQAANEQFF. CDR3 sequence (DNA): TGCGCCAGCAGCCAAGCAGCCAATGAGCAGTTCTTC. The chain couples TRBV4-1 to TRBJ2-1; no firm D call. Germline V gene sequence: CDR1 MGHRA, CDR2 YSYEKL. This CDR3 contains 12 residues. With 1 base removed from V and 6 bases from J, the gap between germline ends came to 4 bases.

The CDR3 DNA reads as TGTGCCAGCAGCTTAGAGTTGCAGGGGGCGCACATTCAGTACTTC. Amino acid sequence: CASSLELQGAHIQYF. The V gene is TRBV7-8, the J gene TRBJ2-4, with 8 bases aligning to TRBD1. The CDR3 is 15 residues long. Per germline, CDR1 SGHVS and CDR2 FQNEAQ. J lost 8 bases, V lost 1 base, and 7 bases had no gene match.

The chain links TRBV30 to TRBJ1-5; D is unresolved. Per the germline V gene, CDR1 is GTSNPN and CDR2 is SVGIG (reference sequence). V lost 2 bases to trimming and J lost 5 bases, with 7 bases between them. CDR3 length: 12 amino acids. The CDR3 sequence: CAWSNGDQPQHF. In DNA, the CDR3 is TGTGCCTGGAGTAATGGGGATCAGCCCCAGCATTTT.

The V and J genes are TRBV29-1 and TRBJ2-7; D gene unclear. Germline CDR1 SQVTM, CDR2 ANQGSEA. Between the trimmed V and J ends, which lost 1 base and 6 bases, there was a span of 16 bases. This CDR3 is 14 amino acids long. CDR3 loop: CSVEVNVLPGEQYF. The CDR3 region has the DNA TGCAGCGTTGAAGTAAATGTTTTGCCTGGCGAGCAGTACTTC.

This clone came up a few times. This chain connects TRBV12-5 to TRBJ1-1; D perhaps matches TRBD1 (5 bases). Trimming stripped 7 bases from V and 2 bases from J, with 17 bases between. Germline CDR1 is LGHNT and CDR2 is FRNRAP. The CDR3 extends over 15 amino acids. As DNA, the CDR3 is TGTGCTAGTGTCGCGGGACGGGGGATAAACACTGAAGCTTTCTTT. It translates to CASVAGRGINTEAFF.

V usage is TRBV18 and J usage is TRBJ2-7; D is possibly TRBD1 (5 bases). There are 13 residues in the CDR3. Germline V gene lookup returns CDR1 KGHSH and CDR2 LQKENI. Trimming removed 3 bases from V and 6 bases from J, with 12 bases in between. The CDR3, as DNA: TGTGCCAGCTCACCCCCGTTAGGGGTCGAGCAGTACTTC. This encodes CASSPPLGVEQYF.